This T cell receptor (beta chain) was recovered during a study of cytomegalovirus exposure and HLA in healthy donors. The V gene's germline CDR1 is SGDLS and CDR2 YYNGEE. CDR3 length equals 13 residues. V gave up 4 bases and J gave up 3 bases, with 10 bases separating them. The PCR was carried out with 60 Vbeta primers and 13 Jbeta primers. Data came from immunoSEQ multiplex PCR; TCRdb stores just in-frame clones and leaves some out. In the table there are about 90,000 clones, approximately 74% of which are singletons. The sequenced sample was PBMCs. The TCR comes from a man aged 30 to 39 in good health and CMV-seropositive. The chain links TRBV9 to TRBJ1-1; D is possibly TRBD1 (5 bases). The CDR3 bases are TGTGCCAGCAGCTCCTCGACAGACACTGAAGCTTTCTTT. It is translated as CASSSSTDTEAFF.